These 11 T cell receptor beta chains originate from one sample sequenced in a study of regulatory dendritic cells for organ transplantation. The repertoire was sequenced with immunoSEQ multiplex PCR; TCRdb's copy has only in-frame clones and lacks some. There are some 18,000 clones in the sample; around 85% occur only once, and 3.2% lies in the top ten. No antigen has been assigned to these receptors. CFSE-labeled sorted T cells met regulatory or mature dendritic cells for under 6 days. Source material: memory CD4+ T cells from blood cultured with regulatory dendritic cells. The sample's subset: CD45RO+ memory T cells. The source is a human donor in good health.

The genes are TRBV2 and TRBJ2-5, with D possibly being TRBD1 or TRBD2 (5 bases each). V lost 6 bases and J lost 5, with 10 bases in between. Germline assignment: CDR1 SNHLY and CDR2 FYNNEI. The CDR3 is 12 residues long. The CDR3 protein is CASRAWDETQYF. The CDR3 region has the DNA TGTGCCAGCAGGGCATGGGACGAGACCCAGTACTTC. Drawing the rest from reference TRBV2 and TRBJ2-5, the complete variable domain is EPEVTQTPSHQVTQMGQEVILRCVPISNHLYFYWYRQILGQKVEFLVSFYNNEISEKSEIFDDQFSVERPDGSNFTLKIRSTKLEDSAMYFCASRAWDETQYFGPGTRLLVL.

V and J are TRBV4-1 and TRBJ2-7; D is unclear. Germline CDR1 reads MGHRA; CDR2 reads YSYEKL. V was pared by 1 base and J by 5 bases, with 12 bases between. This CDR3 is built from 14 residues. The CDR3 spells CASSQGSILNEQYF. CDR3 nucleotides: TGCGCCAGCAGCCAAGGCAGCATACTCAACGAGCAGTACTTC.

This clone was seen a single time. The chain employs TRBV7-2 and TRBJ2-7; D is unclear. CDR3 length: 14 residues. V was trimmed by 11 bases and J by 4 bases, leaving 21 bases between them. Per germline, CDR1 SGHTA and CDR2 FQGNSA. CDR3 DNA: TGTGCCGGCGCGAAGGAGACTCCGCCTTACGAGCAGTACTTC. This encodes CAGAKETPPYEQYF.

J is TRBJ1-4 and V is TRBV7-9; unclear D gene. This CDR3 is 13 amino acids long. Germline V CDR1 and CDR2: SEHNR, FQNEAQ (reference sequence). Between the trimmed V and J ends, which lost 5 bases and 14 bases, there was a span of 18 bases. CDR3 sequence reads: CASSPHPKDALFF. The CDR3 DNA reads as TGTGCCAGCAGCCCTCACCCCAAGGACGCGCTGTTTTTT.

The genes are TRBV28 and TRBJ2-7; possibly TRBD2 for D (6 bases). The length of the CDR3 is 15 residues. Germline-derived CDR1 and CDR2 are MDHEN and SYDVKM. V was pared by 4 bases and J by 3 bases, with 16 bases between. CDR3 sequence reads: CASSSGGSDGYEQYF. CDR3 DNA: TGTGCCAGCAGTTCCGGAGGGTCAGACGGCTACGAGCAGTACTTC.

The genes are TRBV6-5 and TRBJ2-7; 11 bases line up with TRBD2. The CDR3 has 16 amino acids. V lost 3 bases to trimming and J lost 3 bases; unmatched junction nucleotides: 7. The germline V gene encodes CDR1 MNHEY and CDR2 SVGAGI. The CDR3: CASSYKLLAGVYEQYF. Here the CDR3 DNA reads TGTGCCAGCAGTTATAAATTACTAGCGGGGGTCTACGAGCAGTACTTC.

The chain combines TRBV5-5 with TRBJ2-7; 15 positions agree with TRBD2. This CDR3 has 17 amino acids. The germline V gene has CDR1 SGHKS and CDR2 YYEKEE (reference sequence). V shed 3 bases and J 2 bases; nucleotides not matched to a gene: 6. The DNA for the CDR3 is TGTGCCAGCAGCTCGGGACTAGCGGGAGGCGCTCCCTACGAGCAGTACTTC. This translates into CASSSGLAGGAPYEQYF.

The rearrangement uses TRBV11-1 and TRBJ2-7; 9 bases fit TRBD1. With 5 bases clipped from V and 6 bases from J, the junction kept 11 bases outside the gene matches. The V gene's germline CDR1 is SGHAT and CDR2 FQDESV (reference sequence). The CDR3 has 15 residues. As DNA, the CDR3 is TGTGCCAGCAGCCGGAACAGGGGGCTAGGTCTCGAGCAGTACTTC. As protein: CASSRNRGLGLEQYF.

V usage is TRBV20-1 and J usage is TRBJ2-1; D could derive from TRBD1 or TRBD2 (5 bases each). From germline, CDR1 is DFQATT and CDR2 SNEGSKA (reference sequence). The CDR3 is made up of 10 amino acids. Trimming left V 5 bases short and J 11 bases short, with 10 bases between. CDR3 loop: CSAAGTKQFF. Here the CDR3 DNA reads TGCAGTGCTGCTGGGACGAAGCAGTTCTTC.

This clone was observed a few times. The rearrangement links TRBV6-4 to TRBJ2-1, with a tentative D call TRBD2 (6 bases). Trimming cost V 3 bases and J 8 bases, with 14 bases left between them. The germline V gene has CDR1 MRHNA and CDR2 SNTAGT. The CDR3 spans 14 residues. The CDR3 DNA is TGTGCCAGCAGTGAGGGGAGCGGGCCAGATGAGCAGTTCTTC. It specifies CASSEGSGPDEQFF.

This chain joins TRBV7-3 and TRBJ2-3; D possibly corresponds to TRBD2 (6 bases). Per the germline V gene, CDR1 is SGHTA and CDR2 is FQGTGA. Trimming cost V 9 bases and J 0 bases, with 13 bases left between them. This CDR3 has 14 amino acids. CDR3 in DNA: TGTGCCAGTCAGCAGCTAGCGAGCACAGATACGCAGTATTTT. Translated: CASQQLASTDTQYF.